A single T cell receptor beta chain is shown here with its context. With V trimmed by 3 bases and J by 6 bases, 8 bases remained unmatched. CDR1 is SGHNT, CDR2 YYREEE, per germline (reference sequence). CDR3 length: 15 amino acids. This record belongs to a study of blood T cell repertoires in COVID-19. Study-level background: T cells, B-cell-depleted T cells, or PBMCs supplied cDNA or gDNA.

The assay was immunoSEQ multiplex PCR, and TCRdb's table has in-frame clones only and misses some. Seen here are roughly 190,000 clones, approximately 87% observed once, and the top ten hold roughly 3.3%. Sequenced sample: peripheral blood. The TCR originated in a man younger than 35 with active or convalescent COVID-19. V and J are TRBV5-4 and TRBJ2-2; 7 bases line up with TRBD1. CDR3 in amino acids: CASSSESTGPGELFF. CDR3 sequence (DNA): TGTGCCAGCAGCTCCGAGTCGACAGGGCCCGGGGAGCTGTTTTTT.